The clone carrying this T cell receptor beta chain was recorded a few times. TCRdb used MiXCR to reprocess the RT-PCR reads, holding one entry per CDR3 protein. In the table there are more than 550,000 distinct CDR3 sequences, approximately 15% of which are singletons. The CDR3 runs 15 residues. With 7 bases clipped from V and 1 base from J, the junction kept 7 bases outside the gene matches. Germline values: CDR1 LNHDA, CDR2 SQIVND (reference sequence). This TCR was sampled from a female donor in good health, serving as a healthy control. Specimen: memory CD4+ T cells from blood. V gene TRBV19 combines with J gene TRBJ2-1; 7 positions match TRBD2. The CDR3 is CASTPRRESYNEQFF. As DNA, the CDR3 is TGTGCCAGTACCCCTCGGCGGGAGTCCTACAATGAGCAGTTCTTC.